This T cell receptor (beta chain) was observed in a study of cytomegalovirus exposure and HLA in healthy donors. Details on this clone: Its cognate antigen is unknown.

Study observations and caveats: Relative to equally common others, HLA-associated TCR beta chains showed greater clonal expansion in a later analysis.

The PCR made use of 60 Vbeta and 13 Jbeta primers. The assay was immunoSEQ multiplex PCR, and TCRdb's table has in-frame clones only and misses some. The data contain about 120,000 clones, 74% of them singletons. Unmatched junction bases numbered 13, after V lost 7 bases and J lost 7 bases. The germline CDR1 and CDR2 sequences are SQVTM and ANQGSEA. This CDR3 has 14 residues. The receptor's source is a human donor in good health. Material for sequencing was PBMCs. The chain carries TRBV29-1 and TRBJ2-3; 8 bases agree with TRBD2. The chain's CDR3 is CSAHFGGGGYTQYF. The CDR3 DNA follows: TGCAGCGCACACTTCGGGGGGGGAGGTTATACGCAGTATTTT.